This paragraph covers one T cell receptor beta chain sequence. The data were obtained in a study of T cell changes during pregnancy in multiple sclerosis. Some clones are missing from TCRdb's copy, which holds only in-frame ones; the method was immunoSEQ multiplex PCR. The sample includes fewer than 85,000 clones, more than 85% of them seen just once. Germline V CDR1 and CDR2: ENHRY, SYGVKD. The CDR3 extends over 14 amino acids. Trimming cost V 6 bases and J 4 bases; bases outside gene matches: 6. The TCR originated in a female donor in good health, enrolled as a control in a pregnancy study. The V gene is TRBV10-3, the J gene TRBJ2-7; 10 bases align to TRBD1. This specimen was peripheral blood, taken in the first trimester of pregnancy. CDR3 nucleotides: TGTGCCATCAGGGGGACAGGGGCATTTTACGAGCAGTACTTC. As protein: CAIRGTGAFYEQYF.